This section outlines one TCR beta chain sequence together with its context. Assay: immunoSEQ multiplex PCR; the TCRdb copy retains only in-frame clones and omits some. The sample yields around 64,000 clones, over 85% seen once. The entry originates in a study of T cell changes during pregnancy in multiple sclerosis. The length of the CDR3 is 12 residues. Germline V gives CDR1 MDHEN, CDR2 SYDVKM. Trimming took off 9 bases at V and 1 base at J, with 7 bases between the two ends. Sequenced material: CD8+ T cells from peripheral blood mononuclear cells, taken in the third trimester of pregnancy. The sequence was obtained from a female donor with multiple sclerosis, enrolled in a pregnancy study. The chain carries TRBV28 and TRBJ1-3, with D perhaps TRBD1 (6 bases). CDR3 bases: TGTGCCAGTACAGGGTCTGGAAACACCATATATTTT. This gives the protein CASTGSGNTIYF.